This TCR beta chain originates from a study of T-cell reconstitution after alpha-beta-depleted transplantation in children. For TCRbeta, the library was prepared with unique molecular identifiers. In TCRdb, the PCR reads were re-called with MiXCR into one record per CDR3 protein. The repertoire holds approximately 400,000 distinct CDR3 sequences, with roughly 10% as singletons. With 1 base removed from V and 1 base from J, the gap between germline ends came to 10 bases. This CDR3 has 15 residues. Germline CDR1 and CDR2: LNHDA and SQIVND (reference sequence). This material consisted of PBMCs from the stem cell graft donor, taken from the stem cell graft. The V and J genes are TRBV19 and TRBJ2-5, with D possibly being TRBD1 or TRBD2 (5 bases each). This receptor was taken from a human donor who donated a stem cell graft to a child with acute myeloid leukemia. CDR3 amino acids: CASSIVPGLQETQYF. Here the CDR3 DNA reads TGTGCCAGTAGTATAGTTCCGGGGCTCCAAGAGACCCAGTACTTC.